The T cell receptor beta chain described here comes from a study of T cell responses to AZD1222 COVID-19 vaccine. Findings and limits, study-wide: A mostly white British donor set with more females was recruited, and clonal diversity was possibly underestimated. It was only after the peak T cell response that any repertoires were sampled. Baseline seropositives among AZD1222 recipients totaled only five to seven.

V gave up 0 bases and J gave up 2 bases, with 5 bases separating them. Looked up from germline, CDR1 is ENHRY and CDR2 is SYGVKD. CDR3 length equals 13 residues. This clone is termed medium-sized. Its antigen is undetermined. Second doses at about 4 or about 12 weeks were pooled. Repertoires were generated with immunoSEQ multiplex PCR, while TCRdb's copy carries only in-frame clones and drops some. This sample yields about 56,000 clones, of which less than 90% are seen a single time; roughly 7.2% belongs to the top ten. Sequences were derived from peripheral blood, sampled 28 days after the second AZD1222 dose. The chain is built from TRBV10-3 and TRBJ2-7, with D hard to call. This receptor was taken from an adult who received the AZD1222 COVID-19 vaccine. The CDR3 DNA reads as TGTGCCATCAGTGAGTCAACGGCCTACGAGCAGTACTTC. Encoded protein: CAISESTAYEQYF.